Below, 32 T cell receptor beta chains from the same sample are listed, as sequenced in a study of regulatory and conventional T cells in RAG deficiency. The sorted regulatory T cells were CD4+, CD25-high and CD127-low, with genomic DNA sequenced. Sequencing was performed with immunoSEQ multiplex PCR; in TCRdb, only in-frame clones are kept and a portion is missing. The repertoire holds tens of thousands of clones, with about 90% as singletons. The same data also contributed to another study, on regulatory T cells. That investigation notes: The PCR used 52 TRBV and 13 TRBJ primers.

Sequencing was done on a sample of Tregs sorted from blood. The receptor set was obtained from a human donor in good health.

CDR3 in DNA: TGTGCCTGGAGTCGAAGGAACACTGAAGCTTTCTTT. It translates to CAWSRRNTEAFF. V and J are TRBV30 and TRBJ1-1; D gene uncertain. The length of the CDR3 is 12 residues. In germline, CDR1 is GTSNPN, CDR2 SVGIG (reference sequence). Trimming cost V 2 bases and J 1 base, with 5 bases left between them.

This clone was found once. The junction and the germline gene differ at one end; a read error may be behind it. The rearrangement links TRBV27 to TRBJ1-5; 7 bases match TRBD1. Germline CDR1 and CDR2: MNHEY and SMNVEV (reference sequence). The CDR3 runs to 11 residues. Here the CDR3 reads CASSSQGEWTF. Written as DNA, the CDR3 is TGTGCCAGCAGTTCCCAGGGGGAATGGACTTTT.

The chain uses TRBV7-3 and TRBJ1-2; 7 bases fit TRBD1. V dropped 1 base and J dropped 6; count of bases not matched to a gene: 2. Germline V gene sequence: CDR1 SGHTA, CDR2 FQGTGA. The length of the CDR3 is 13 residues. The CDR3, as DNA: TGTGCCAGCAGCTTAAGAGGACAGGATGGCTACACCTTC. Encoded protein: CASSLRGQDGYTF.

The chain employs TRBV6-1 and TRBJ1-2; no definite D call. Trimming removed 6 bases at V and 3 bases at J, with 5 bases between. The CDR3 loop spans 11 amino acids. Germline lookup yields CDR1 MNHNS and CDR2 SASEGT. The CDR3 sequence: CASRKDYGYTF. CDR3 in DNA: TGTGCCAGCAGAAAGGACTATGGCTACACCTTC.

This clone came up once. The V call is TRBV5-1, the J call TRBJ1-1; unclear D gene. The germline gives CDR1 SGHRS, CDR2 YFSETQ. V dropped 3 bases and J dropped 11 bases, with 17 bases sitting between them. This CDR3 comprises 13 residues. The CDR3 DNA reads as TGCGCCAGCAGCTATGACACGGTTTCGAGGGCTTTCTTT. Translating gives CASSYDTVSRAFF.

The chain is built from TRBV11-3 and TRBJ2-3, with D uncertain. The length of the CDR3 is 11 residues. Germline assignment: CDR1 SGHNT and CDR2 YENEEA. V lost 5 bases, J lost 6 bases, and 6 bases lay in between. This CDR3 reads CASSISDTQYF. The CDR3, as DNA: TGTGCCAGCAGCATCAGCGATACGCAGTATTTT.

This clone is a singleton in its sample. This rearrangement joins TRBV6-5 to TRBJ1-2; no clear D. V was cut by 5 bases and J by 8 bases, with 15 bases left in between. The CDR3 has 13 amino acids. From germline, CDR1 is MNHEY and CDR2 SVGAGI. CDR3 sequence: CASSEAIARGYTF. CDR3 sequence (DNA): TGTGCCAGCAGTGAAGCGATAGCGCGGGGCTACACCTTC.

For the CDR3, the DNA is TGTGCCAGCAGCTTGTGGCTAGCAGAGACCCAGTACTTC. Protein sequence: CASSLWLAETQYF. The J gene is TRBJ2-5, the V gene TRBV5-6; D may be TRBD2 (5 bases). Germline lookup yields CDR1 SGHDT and CDR2 YYEEEE. V was clipped by 1 base and J by 4 bases, with 8 bases between them. The CDR3 has 13 amino acids.

This clone was observed a single time. The V call is TRBV6-1, the J call TRBJ2-3, with a possible D match to TRBD1 (6 bases). CDR1 and CDR2 (germline): MNHNS, SASEGT. Trimming removed 1 base from V and 6 bases from J, with 20 bases in between. CDR3 size: 17 residues. Written as DNA, the CDR3 is TGTGCCAGCAGTGAAGTTTTGGGGACACCGTCGGGGGATACGCAGTATTTT. Encoded protein: CASSEVLGTPSGDTQYF.

This chain links TRBV2 with TRBJ2-1; no definite D call. The V gene's germline CDR1 is SNHLY and CDR2 FYNNEI. The length of the CDR3 is 13 residues. The V gene lost 2 bases and the J gene lost 4 bases, with 6 bases spanning the gap. CDR3 protein: CASSEIDYNEQFF. The CDR3 DNA sequence: TGTGCCAGCAGTGAAATAGATTACAATGAGCAGTTCTTC.

Only one count was recorded for this clone. The chain joins TRBV5-1 to TRBJ2-7, with D perhaps TRBD2 (5 bases). Germline V gives CDR1 SGHRS, CDR2 YFSETQ. V gave up 4 bases and J gave up 1 base, with 15 bases separating them. The CDR3 spans 15 residues. CDR3 nucleotide sequence: TGCGCCAGCAGCCCTCTTATCCGGGAATCCTACGAGCAGTACTTC. Residues: CASSPLIRESYEQYF.

The gene calls are TRBV5-6 and TRBJ1-1; no definite D call. Between the trimmed V and J ends, which lost 2 bases and 1 base, there was a span of 12 bases. Germline values: CDR1 SGHDT, CDR2 YYEEEE. The CDR3 length is 15 residues. The CDR3 spells CASSFSTTENTEAFF. CDR3 sequence (DNA): TGTGCCAGCAGCTTTTCGACCACAGAGAACACTGAAGCTTTCTTT.

This clone has just a few counts. The chain employs TRBV19 and TRBJ1-2; D perhaps matches TRBD1 (6 bases). Trimming stripped 5 bases from V and 1 base from J, with 14 bases between. The CDR3 has 15 residues. Germline V gene sequence: CDR1 LNHDA, CDR2 SQIVND (reference sequence). CDR3 sequence (DNA): TGTGCCAGTAGTGACCGGACAGCCTTTAACTATGGCTACACCTTC. Protein sequence: CASSDRTAFNYGYTF.

This chain uses TRBV7-3 with TRBJ2-3; 14 bases map to TRBD2. Looked up from germline, CDR1 is SGHTA and CDR2 is FQGTGA. The CDR3 extends over 16 amino acids. J was trimmed by 3 bases and V by 5 bases; bases with no gene match: 4. The CDR3 region has the DNA TGTGCCAGCAGCCCCCGACTAGCGGGGGGGACAGATACGCAGTATTTT. Protein product: CASSPRLAGGTDTQYF.

V usage is TRBV7-9 and J usage is TRBJ2-7; 9 positions match TRBD2. Per the germline V gene, CDR1 is SEHNR and CDR2 is FQNEAQ (reference sequence). There are 16 residues in the CDR3. Trimming cost V 5 bases and J 0 bases; bases outside gene matches: 8. The CDR3 nucleotides are TGTGCCAGCAGCCCTTATAGCGGGGGTGACTCCTACGAGCAGTACTTC. Translated: CASSPYSGGDSYEQYF.

V is TRBV9 and J is TRBJ1-1; 7 positions match TRBD1. Trimming at V came to 0 bases and at J to 11 bases, leaving 7 bases not matched to a gene. This CDR3 contains 13 residues. Germline CDR1 SGDLS, CDR2 YYNGEE. The CDR3 loop reads CASSVVRTGKAFF. The CDR3 bases are TGTGCCAGCAGCGTAGTAAGGACAGGAAAGGCTTTCTTT.

This sequence joins TRBV28 and TRBJ2-3, with no clear D. This CDR3 contains 13 residues. Trimming removed 7 bases at V and 3 bases at J, with 11 bases between. The V gene's germline CDR1 is MDHEN and CDR2 SYDVKM. This chain's CDR3 is CASTLDRTDTQYF. The CDR3, as DNA: TGTGCCAGCACGCTAGATAGAACAGATACGCAGTATTTT.

Note on this clone: This same CDR3 is encoded by further DNA sequences in the sample. The J gene is TRBJ1-1, the V gene TRBV10-1, with D perhaps matching TRBD1 (5 bases). CDR1 WNHNN and CDR2 SYGVQD come from the germline V gene (reference sequence). This CDR3 is 14 amino acids long. V was pared by 6 bases and J by 3 bases, with 14 bases between. The CDR3 nucleotides read TGCGCCAGCAGCGCCTCTCTAGGGGACACTGAAGCTTTCTTT. Translated: CASSASLGDTEAFF.

The sample holds one count of this clone. V usage is TRBV14 and J usage is TRBJ1-2; 7 nucleotides match TRBD1. With 2 bases clipped from V and 8 bases from J, the junction kept 11 bases outside the gene matches. CDR3 length equals 15 residues. The germline V gene has CDR1 SGHDN and CDR2 FVKESK. The CDR3 reads CASSQTGARRLGYTF. CDR3 in DNA: TGTGCCAGCAGCCAAACAGGGGCTCGCCGTCTAGGCTACACCTTC.

J is TRBJ2-3 and V is TRBV7-2; a weak D match, TRBD1 (6 bases). Germline V CDR1 and CDR2: SGHTA, FQGNSA. The CDR3 has 16 residues. Trimming left V 0 bases short and J 3 bases short, with 13 bases between. The CDR3: CASSLARGGRTDTQYF. The CDR3 DNA reads TGTGCCAGCAGCTTAGCCAGGGGTGGTCGAACAGATACGCAGTATTTT.

The V gene is TRBV28, the J gene TRBJ1-6; TRBD1 agrees at 7 bases. Germline CDR1 MDHEN, CDR2 SYDVKM. V gave up 6 bases and J gave up 5 bases; unmatched junction bases: 7. This CDR3 has 15 amino acids. CDR3: CASSPRQGNNSPLHF. DNA of the CDR3: TGTGCCAGCAGCCCGAGACAGGGTAATAATTCACCCCTCCACTTT.

The chain couples TRBV7-2 to TRBJ2-3; 12 bases fit TRBD2. The CDR3 totals 16 residues. V lost 5 bases and J lost 11; bases outside the gene matches: 14. Germline CDR1 and CDR2: SGHTA and FQGNSA. In DNA form, the CDR3 reads TGTGCCAGCAGCCGAACGGGGCTAGCGGGGGGGCCGAGGCAGTATTTT. It encodes CASSRTGLAGGPRQYF.

The chain links TRBV7-8 to TRBJ2-7; the D gene is possibly TRBD1 (5 bases). The V and J ends lost 1 base and 4 bases respectively, with 11 bases between them. The CDR3 contains 14 residues. The germline CDR1 and CDR2 sequences are SGHVS and FQNEAQ. This CDR3 reads CASSLEPGLYEQYF. CDR3 coding DNA: TGTGCCAGCAGCTTAGAGCCAGGGTTATACGAGCAGTACTTC.

This clone is a singleton in its sample. The chain combines TRBV6-5 with TRBJ2-7; 9 bases agree with TRBD1. Germline CDR1 and CDR2: MNHEY and SVGAGI. The CDR3 has 16 residues. The V gene end was trimmed by 0 bases and the J gene end by 3 bases; junction bases not matched to a gene: 6. CDR3 protein: CASSYSGTGKSYEQYF. The CDR3 nucleotides are TGTGCCAGCAGTTACTCCGGGACAGGGAAAAGCTACGAGCAGTACTTC.

The rearrangement joins TRBV5-1 to TRBJ2-1, with 10 bases lining up with TRBD2. CDR3 length: 16 amino acids. V gave up 1 base and J gave up 6 bases; unmatched junction bases: 7. The germline gives CDR1 SGHRS, CDR2 YFSETQ. CDR3 sequence (DNA): TGCGCCAGCAGCTTGACTACCCTAGCGGGGGTCAATGAGCAGTTCTTC. It encodes CASSLTTLAGVNEQFF.

This chain links TRBV7-9 with TRBJ2-2; TRBD2 agrees at 8 bases. The length of the CDR3 is 18 residues. CDR1 and CDR2 (germline): SEHNR, FQNEAQ (reference sequence). The V gene end was trimmed by 3 bases and the J gene end by 3 bases; junction bases not matched to a gene: 12. The CDR3 DNA is TGTGCCAGCAGCTTCGGTCCACTGCGGGGGGCCTACACCGGGGAGCTGTTTTTT. This sequence encodes CASSFGPLRGAYTGELFF.

The rearrangement links TRBV15 to TRBJ1-6; D is undetermined. V was pared by 0 bases and J by 0 bases, with 15 bases between. CDR3 length equals 19 residues. Per germline, CDR1 LNHNV and CDR2 YYDKDF (reference sequence). This chain's CDR3 is CATSRETISSGSYNSPLHF. CDR3 bases: TGTGCCACCAGCAGAGAAACCATTAGCTCCGGCTCCTATAATTCACCCCTCCACTTT.

The count of this clone is one. V usage is TRBV10-3 and J usage is TRBJ1-5, with D perhaps TRBD1 (5 bases). Between the trimmed V and J ends, which lost 2 bases and 1 base, there was a span of 9 bases. CDR3 length: 15 residues. CDR1 and CDR2 from the germline V gene are ENHRY and SYGVKD. The CDR3 is CAISEGTGSNQPQHF. The DNA for the CDR3 is TGTGCCATCAGTGAGGGGACGGGGAGCAATCAGCCCCAGCATTTT.

The V gene is TRBV4-2, the J gene TRBJ1-2; D not resolved. Deletions cut 1 base from V and 4 bases from J, with 16 bases between. This CDR3 has 16 residues. The V gene's germline CDR1 is LGHNA and CDR2 YNFKEQ. The CDR3 DNA follows: TGTGCCAGCAGCCAAGGGGCGGGCAGAAGTCTCTATGGCTACACCTTC. It encodes CASSQGAGRSLYGYTF.

This sequence joins TRBV6-1 and TRBJ1-2; 8 bases are a match to TRBD1. The ends lost 4 bases at V and 8 bases at J; junction bases unmatched: 9. Germline V gene sequence: CDR1 MNHNS, CDR2 SASEGT. The CDR3 is 14 residues long. CDR3 residues: CASSAPGQEGGYTF. Here the CDR3 DNA reads TGTGCCAGCAGTGCACCGGGACAGGAGGGCGGCTACACCTTC.

The chain recombines TRBV6-6 with TRBJ1-6, with D maybe TRBD1 (6 bases). The CDR3 has 15 amino acids. The V end lost 4 bases, the J end lost 7 bases, and 14 bases lay between the germline ends. Per germline, CDR1 MNHNY and CDR2 SVGAGI (reference sequence). The CDR3 DNA follows: TGTGCCAGCAGTTGGCCGACAGGATACAATTCACCCCTCCACTTT. Its protein product is CASSWPTGYNSPLHF.

The CDR3 sequence: CASSLLGDTIYF. In DNA, the CDR3 is TGCGCCAGCAGCCTGTTGGGGGACACCATATATTTT. The J gene is TRBJ1-3, the V gene TRBV5-1; D possibly corresponds to TRBD1 (5 bases). Germline lookup yields CDR1 SGHRS and CDR2 YFSETQ. This CDR3 contains 12 residues. V shed 4 bases and J shed 8 bases, with 10 bases lying between them.